Listed here are 5 T cell receptor beta chains from one sample, sequenced in a study of cytomegalovirus exposure and HLA in healthy donors. The repertoire was sequenced with immunoSEQ multiplex PCR; TCRdb's copy has only in-frame clones and lacks some. The data hold more than 75,000 clones, with about 92% observed a single time. Sequenced input: PBMCs. The receptors shown here come from a man in his late teens or twenties in good health and CMV-seronegative.

V gene TRBV7-8 combines with J gene TRBJ2-7; 9 bases agree with TRBD2. The length of the CDR3 is 15 residues. Germline CDR1 and CDR2: SGHVS and FQNEAQ. The V and J ends lost 5 bases and 4 bases, in that order; junction bases with no gene match: 9. CDR3 DNA sequence: TGTGCCAGCAGCCGAATCGTGACTAGCGGTTACGAGCAGTACTTC. It yields the protein CASSRIVTSGYEQYF.

This sequence joins TRBV5-1 and TRBJ2-5; the D gene is possibly TRBD1 (6 bases). The CDR3 covers 15 residues. Germline assignment: CDR1 SGHRS and CDR2 YFSETQ. Trimming took 4 bases from V and 5 from J, leaving 18 bases between them. The CDR3 DNA sequence: TGCGCCAGCAGCGCCGCCGGGACACCGACTGAGACCCAGTACTTC. It specifies CASSAAGTPTETQYF.

The chain has TRBV25-1 and TRBJ2-7, with 10 bases identical to TRBD1. Losses at the gene ends were 6 bases for V and 0 bases for J; bases not matched to a gene: 14. CDR3 length equals 18 residues. Germline lookup yields CDR1 MGHDK and CDR2 SYGVNS. The CDR3 loop reads CASRGTGTGAAGSYEQYF. CDR3 nucleotide sequence: TGTGCCAGCAGGGGTACCGGGACAGGGGCTGCAGGCTCCTACGAGCAGTACTTC.

V is TRBV28 and J is TRBJ1-4, with a possible D match to TRBD1 (6 bases). The V end was cut by 6 bases, the J end by 7 bases, with 9 bases between. This CDR3 region has 12 residues. Germline V lookup: CDR1 MDHEN, CDR2 SYDVKM. The CDR3 region has the DNA TGTGCCAGCAGCCCGGACAGTGAAAAACTGTTTTTT. It encodes CASSPDSEKLFF.

The chain combines TRBV21-1 with TRBJ2-7; the table gives TRBD1 as D, unverified against the DNA. TRBV21-1 is a known pseudogene. The CDR3 is 16 residues long. CDR3 residues: CASSSLHTGIPYEQYF. CDR3 DNA: TGTGCCAGCAGCAGCCTTCATACAGGGATTCCCTACGAGCAGTACTTC.